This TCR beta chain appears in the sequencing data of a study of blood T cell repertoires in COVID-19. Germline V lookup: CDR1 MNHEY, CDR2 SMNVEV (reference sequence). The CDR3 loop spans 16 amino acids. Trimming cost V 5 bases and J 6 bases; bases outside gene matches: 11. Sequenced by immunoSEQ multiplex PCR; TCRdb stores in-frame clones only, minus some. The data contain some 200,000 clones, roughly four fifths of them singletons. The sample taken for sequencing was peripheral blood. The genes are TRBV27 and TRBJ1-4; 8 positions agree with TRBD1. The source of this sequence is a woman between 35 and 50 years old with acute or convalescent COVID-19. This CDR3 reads CASSPLMTGADEKLFF. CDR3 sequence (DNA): TGTGCCAGCAGTCCCCTCATGACAGGGGCTGATGAAAAACTGTTTTTT.